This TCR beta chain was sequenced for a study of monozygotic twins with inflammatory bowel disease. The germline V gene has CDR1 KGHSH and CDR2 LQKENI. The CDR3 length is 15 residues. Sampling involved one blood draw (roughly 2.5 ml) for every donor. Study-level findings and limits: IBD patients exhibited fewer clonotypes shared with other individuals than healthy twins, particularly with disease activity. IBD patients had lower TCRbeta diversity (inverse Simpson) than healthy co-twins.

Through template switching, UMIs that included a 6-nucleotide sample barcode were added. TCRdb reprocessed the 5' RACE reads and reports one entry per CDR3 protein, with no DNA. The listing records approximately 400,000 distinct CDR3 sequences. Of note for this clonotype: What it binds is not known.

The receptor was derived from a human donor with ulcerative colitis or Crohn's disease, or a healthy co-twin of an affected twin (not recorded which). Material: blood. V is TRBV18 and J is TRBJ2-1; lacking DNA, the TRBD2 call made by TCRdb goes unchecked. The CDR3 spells CASSQTSGSANEQFF.